These 11 T cell receptor beta chains originate from one sample sequenced in a study of vaccination effects on CD4 cells after COVID-19. Libraries were prepared by immunoSEQ multiplex PCR; TCRdb keeps only in-frame clonotypes and omits some of them. The sample records approximately 66,000 clones, roughly 80% being singletons. Cells that had been cultured for approximately ten days were the source of isolated CD4+ T cells. All participants had two doses of either the BNT162b2 or mRNA-1273 vaccine. These TCRs' antigens remain unknown. The sequenced sample was CD4+ T cells from PBMCs cultured without peptide, obtained after COVID-19 vaccination. These receptors all stem from a human donor who received a COVID-19 vaccine.

Concerning this clone: A read error may produce the germline difference seen at one junction end. This rearrangement joins TRBV28 to TRBJ1-1; 7 bases line up with TRBD1. CDR1 is MDHEN and CDR2 is SYDVKM in the germline V gene. The CDR3 extends over 15 amino acids. CDR3 protein: CVSRRLATGRGEAFF. CDR3 bases: TGTGTCAGCAGAAGGTTAGCGACAGGGAGGGGTGAAGCTTTCTTT.

This chain joins TRBV4-2 and TRBJ2-3, with 7 bases that match TRBD2. V dropped 3 bases and J dropped 2; count of bases not matched to a gene: 8. The germline V gene encodes CDR1 LGHNA and CDR2 YNFKEQ. CDR3 length: 16 amino acids. CDR3 nucleotides: TGTGCCAGCAGCCACCGACTAGCCCCAAACACAGATACGCAGTATTTT. Encoded protein: CASSHRLAPNTDTQYF.

This rearrangement joins TRBV6-5 to TRBJ1-6; no clear D. Per germline, CDR1 MNHEY and CDR2 SVGAGI. The CDR3 extends over 12 amino acids. V was pared by 8 bases and J by 12 bases, with 14 bases between. DNA for the CDR3: TGTGCCAGCGTTGGGTGGTCGAAACCCCTCCACTTT. Residues: CASVGWSKPLHF.

This clone was seen only once. This chain connects TRBV10-1 to TRBJ2-7; no clear D gene. Per germline, CDR1 WNHNN and CDR2 SYGVQD (reference sequence). The CDR3 extends over 10 amino acids. V was shortened by 9 bases and J by 4 bases, with 7 bases between the two germline ends. As DNA, the CDR3 is TGCGCCAGATCAGTGTACGAGCAGTACGTC. This translates into CARSVYEQYV.

This clone was observed a single time. The chain uses TRBV5-1 and TRBJ2-3, with 9 bases matching TRBD2. This CDR3 spans 14 amino acids. Trimming took 6 bases from V and 1 from J; bases not matched to a gene: 3. Germline-derived CDR1 and CDR2 are SGHRS and YFSETQ. CDR3 sequence: CASNRLAGTDTQYF. In DNA form, the CDR3 reads TGCGCCAGCAACAGACTAGCGGGCACAGATACGCAGTATTTT.

The CDR3 protein is CARSLALNMTGAGQPQHF. CDR3 DNA sequence: TGTGCCAGAAGCTTGGCCCTAAATATGACAGGGGCAGGTCAGCCCCAGCATTTT. J is TRBJ1-5 and V is TRBV5-3; 8 nucleotides line up with TRBD1. TRBV5-3 is an open reading frame whose function is uncertain. CDR3 length: 18 amino acids. V lost 0 bases and J lost 6; bases outside the gene matches: 14.

V and J are TRBV28 and TRBJ1-1, with no clear D. CDR3 length equals 14 residues. CDR1 is MDHEN, CDR2 SYDVKM, per germline. V was trimmed by 6 bases and J by 0 bases, leaving 11 bases between them. CDR3 region: CASRLAQLNTEAFF. DNA for the CDR3: TGTGCCAGCAGACTTGCTCAGTTGAACACTGAAGCTTTCTTT.

V is TRBV6-5 and J is TRBJ1-5; D call uncertain. Germline V gene sequence: CDR1 MNHEY, CDR2 SVGAGI. The ends were cut back, 0 bases at V and 1 base at J, with 7 bases in the middle. This CDR3 has 15 amino acids. The CDR3 bases are TGTGCCAGCAGTTACTCGGGCAGGAGCAATCAGCCCCAGCATTTT. Translating gives CASSYSGRSNQPQHF.

In DNA form, the CDR3 reads TGTGCCAGCTCACCATGGGACAGGGTTAATTCACCCCTCCACTTT. Amino acid sequence: CASSPWDRVNSPLHF. The chain employs TRBV18 and TRBJ1-6, with 9 bases identical to TRBD1. The CDR3 is 15 amino acids. The V segment lost 2 bases and the J segment 6 bases; nucleotides outside the gene matches: 2. Germline V gene lookup returns CDR1 KGHSH and CDR2 LQKENI.

V gene TRBV11-3 combines with J gene TRBJ2-3, with 8 bases aligning to TRBD2. The V segment lost 5 bases and the J segment 0 bases; nucleotides outside the gene matches: 7. Germline CDR1 reads SGHNT; CDR2 reads YENEEA. The CDR3 runs 16 residues. DNA for the CDR3: TGTGCCAGCAGCGGAAGCGGGGGCCATAGCACAGATACGCAGTATTTT. This sequence encodes CASSGSGGHSTDTQYF.

This clone occurred once. The chain has TRBV18 and TRBJ1-4, with unresolved D. Per the germline V gene, CDR1 is KGHSH and CDR2 is LQKENI. This CDR3 is built from 16 residues. The germline V and J ends were trimmed by 3 bases and 7 bases, with 18 bases remaining between them. CDR3 protein: CASSPDIVSGGEKLFF. CDR3 nucleotide sequence: TGTGCCAGCTCACCCGACATTGTTAGTGGAGGTGAAAAACTGTTTTTT.